This entry features one T cell receptor beta chain sequence. Its antigen remains unknown. Generated by immunoSEQ multiplex PCR, the TCRdb table keeps only in-frame clones and is missing some. The sample has approximately 3,000 clones; roughly 50% are singletons. The data derive from a study of immune evolution from preneoplasia to lung adenocarcinoma. Study outcomes and limitations: Normal lung had highest clonality; later lesions appeared denser, more diverse.

Patient tissue came from resections in Japan or China, 2014–2017. Each case's diagnosis was confirmed by two pathologists on H&E. V lost 4 bases to trimming and J lost 2 bases; unmatched junction nucleotides: 10. Germline V lookup: CDR1 SGHNT, CDR2 YYREEE (reference sequence). The CDR3 is 16 residues long. This sequence was found in a person in their fifties with lung adenocarcinoma. The rearrangement joins TRBV5-4 to TRBJ2-3; 7 nucleotides agree with TRBD2. Source material: FFPE normal lung tissue adjacent to the tumor. CDR3 region: CASSHQLRGVTDTQYF. The CDR3 nucleotides read TGTGCCAGCAGCCACCAACTACGGGGGGTCACAGATACGCAGTATTTT.